These 12 T cell receptor beta chains share one sample of origin, sequenced in a study of blood T cell repertoires in COVID-19. Method: immunoSEQ multiplex PCR; TCRdb's copy keeps in-frame clones and lacks some. The sample includes 210,000 or so clones, about 83% of them seen just once. Sequenced input: peripheral blood. The receptors originated from a young woman with COVID-19, enrolled during active disease.

The J gene is TRBJ1-3, the V gene TRBV5-5; D not certain. V gave up 2 bases and J gave up 0 bases, with 9 bases separating them. The germline gives CDR1 SGHKS, CDR2 YYEKEE (reference sequence). The CDR3 has 15 residues. CDR3 region: CASSFDRGSGNTIYF. The CDR3, as DNA: TGTGCCAGCAGCTTCGACCGAGGCTCTGGAAACACCATATATTTT.

The table lists this clone with a few counts. The J gene is TRBJ1-1, the V gene TRBV9; D possibly corresponds to TRBD1 (5 bases). Germline CDR1 is SGDLS and CDR2 is YYNGEE. The V end was cut by 6 bases, the J end by 3 bases, with 21 bases between. CDR3 length equals 16 residues. In DNA, the CDR3 is TGTGCCAGCACCCCTCAGGGCGCGGGGGAGGACACTGAAGCTTTCTTT. Protein sequence: CASTPQGAGEDTEAFF.

The CDR3 DNA sequence: TGTGCCAGCTCACCGGACACCTCCTACGAGCAGTACTTC. Protein sequence: CASSPDTSYEQYF. The chain employs TRBV18 and TRBJ2-7; maybe TRBD1 (5 bases). This CDR3 is built from 13 residues. Germline-derived CDR1 and CDR2 are KGHSH and LQKENI. V was clipped by 3 bases and J by 0 bases, with 6 bases between them. The whole variable domain, filled in from reference TRBV18 and TRBJ2-7, reads NAGVMQNPRHLVRRRGQEARLRCSPMKGHSHVYWYRQLPEEGLKFMVYLQKENIIDESGMPKERFSAEFPKEGPSILRIQQVVRGDSAAYFCASSPDTSYEQYFGPGTRLTVT.

This sequence joins TRBV4-3 and TRBJ2-5, with D possibly matching TRBD1 (6 bases). Germline CDR1 and CDR2: LGHNA and YSLEER. The CDR3 is 15 amino acids. V lost 3 bases and J 4 bases, leaving 15 bases between the germline ends. CDR3 bases: TGCGCCAGCAGCCACAGTGGGAGCAGGGGAGAGACCCAGTACTTC. Its translation is CASSHSGSRGETQYF.

The chain uses TRBV6-2 or TRBV6-3 and TRBJ1-1; no clear D. Per germline, CDR1 MNHEY and CDR2 SVGEGT. V was clipped by 4 bases and J by 1 base, with 4 bases between them. The CDR3 has 12 amino acids. In DNA, the CDR3 is TGTGCCAGCAGTTCGGGGAACACTGAAGCTTTCTTT. As protein: CASSSGNTEAFF.

Only one count was recorded for this clone. The chain couples TRBV6-1 to TRBJ1-6; D is unclear. Germline V gives CDR1 MNHNS, CDR2 SASEGT. This CDR3 is 14 amino acids long. Trimming left V 2 bases short and J 7 bases short, with 9 bases between. The CDR3 loop is CASSELGGNSPLHF. The CDR3 region has the DNA TGTGCCAGCAGTGAACTTGGAGGGAATTCACCCCTCCACTTT.

V is TRBV5-1 and J is TRBJ1-2; 10 bases align to TRBD1. V dropped 3 bases and J dropped 4; count of bases not matched to a gene: 6. This CDR3 is built from 15 residues. Germline assignment: CDR1 SGHRS and CDR2 YFSETQ. CDR3 bases: TGCGCCAGCAGCTATGAGGGACAGGGGTCCTATGGCTACACCTTC. Its protein is CASSYEGQGSYGYTF.

The genes are TRBV18 and TRBJ2-7; 7 bases align to TRBD1. The CDR3 runs 15 residues. Germline assignment: CDR1 KGHSH and CDR2 LQKENI. V lost 4 bases and J lost 4; bases outside the gene matches: 10. In DNA, the CDR3 is TGTGCCAGCTCACGTATGAATCAGGGGGATTACGAGCAGTACTTC. Its translation: CASSRMNQGDYEQYF.

This clone appeared a few times. The chain uses TRBV6-7 and TRBJ1-2; 9 bases map to TRBD1. TRBV6-7 is recorded as an ORF, its role being uncertain. With V trimmed by 4 bases and J by 4 bases, 10 bases remained unmatched. This CDR3 region has 16 residues. This chain's CDR3 is CASSSYRLTGGYGYTF. In DNA form, the CDR3 reads TGTGCCAGCAGTTCCTACCGCTTGACAGGGGGCTATGGCTACACCTTC.

This sequence joins TRBV11-2 and TRBJ2-7, with D perhaps TRBD2 (5 bases). The CDR3 covers 13 residues. CDR1 is SGHAT and CDR2 is FQNNGV in the germline V gene. V was trimmed by 4 bases and J by 0 bases, leaving 7 bases between them. CDR3 sequence (DNA): TGTGCCAGCAGCTCTAGCACCTCCTACGAGCAGTACTTC. Its translation: CASSSSTSYEQYF.

The gene calls are TRBV18 and TRBJ1-1; D gene uncertain. The CDR3 has 12 residues. CDR1 and CDR2 (germline): KGHSH, LQKENI. Trimming took 4 bases from V and 7 from J, leaving 10 bases between them. The CDR3 sequence: CASSRGRDEAFF. CDR3 in DNA: TGTGCCAGCTCACGTGGGAGAGATGAAGCTTTCTTT.

The chain carries TRBV29-1 and TRBJ1-1, with 7 bases lining up with TRBD1. The CDR3 consists of 12 residues. J lost 8 bases, V lost 3 bases, and 6 bases had no gene match. CDR1 and CDR2 (germline): SQVTM, ANQGSEA. CDR3 sequence reads: CSVDGTAREAFF. CDR3 DNA sequence: TGCAGCGTTGATGGGACAGCTCGGGAAGCTTTCTTT.